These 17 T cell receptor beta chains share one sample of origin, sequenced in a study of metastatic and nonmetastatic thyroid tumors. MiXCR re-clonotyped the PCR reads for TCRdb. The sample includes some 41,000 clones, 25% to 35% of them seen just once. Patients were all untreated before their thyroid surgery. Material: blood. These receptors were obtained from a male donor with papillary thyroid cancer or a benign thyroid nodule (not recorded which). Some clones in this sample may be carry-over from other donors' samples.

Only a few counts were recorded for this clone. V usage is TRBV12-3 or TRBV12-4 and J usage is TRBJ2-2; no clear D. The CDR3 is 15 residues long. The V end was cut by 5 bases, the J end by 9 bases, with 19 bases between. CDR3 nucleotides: TGTGCCAGCAGTCGCAGCGTGAGTTCGACCTGGGAGCTGTTTTTT. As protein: CASSRSVSSTWELFF.

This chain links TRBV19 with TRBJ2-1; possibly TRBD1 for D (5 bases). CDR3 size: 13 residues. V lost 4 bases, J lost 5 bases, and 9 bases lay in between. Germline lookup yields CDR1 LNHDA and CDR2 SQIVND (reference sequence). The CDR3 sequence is CASSTGNHNEQFF. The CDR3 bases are TGTGCCAGTAGTACAGGGAACCACAATGAGCAGTTCTTC.

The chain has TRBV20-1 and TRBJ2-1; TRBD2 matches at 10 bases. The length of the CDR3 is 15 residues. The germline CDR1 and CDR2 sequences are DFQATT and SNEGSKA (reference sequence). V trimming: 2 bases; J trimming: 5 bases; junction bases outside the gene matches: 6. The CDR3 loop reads CSARSWTSGNNEQFF. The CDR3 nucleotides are TGCAGTGCTAGATCCTGGACTAGCGGAAACAATGAGCAGTTCTTC.

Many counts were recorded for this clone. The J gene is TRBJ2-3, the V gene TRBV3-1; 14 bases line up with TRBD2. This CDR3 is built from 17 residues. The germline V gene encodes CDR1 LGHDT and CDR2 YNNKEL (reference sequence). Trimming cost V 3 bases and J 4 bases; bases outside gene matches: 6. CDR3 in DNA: TGTGCCAGCAGCCACTCCCGACTAGCGGGGGGGGCAGATACGCAGTATTTT. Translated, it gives CASSHSRLAGGADTQYF.

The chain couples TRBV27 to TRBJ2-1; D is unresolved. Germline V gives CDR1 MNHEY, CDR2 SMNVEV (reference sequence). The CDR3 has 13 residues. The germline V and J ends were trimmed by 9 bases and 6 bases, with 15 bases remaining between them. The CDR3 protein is CARAFGWSNEQFF. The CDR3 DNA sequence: TGTGCCAGAGCATTTGGGTGGTCCAATGAGCAGTTCTTC.

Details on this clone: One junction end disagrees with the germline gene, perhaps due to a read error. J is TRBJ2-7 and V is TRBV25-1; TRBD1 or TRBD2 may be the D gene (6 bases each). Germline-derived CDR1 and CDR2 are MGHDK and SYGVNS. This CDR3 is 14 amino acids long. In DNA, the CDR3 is TGTGCCAGCAGTGTAAACAGGGACTCCTGCGAGCAGTACTTC. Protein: CASSVNRDSCEQYF.

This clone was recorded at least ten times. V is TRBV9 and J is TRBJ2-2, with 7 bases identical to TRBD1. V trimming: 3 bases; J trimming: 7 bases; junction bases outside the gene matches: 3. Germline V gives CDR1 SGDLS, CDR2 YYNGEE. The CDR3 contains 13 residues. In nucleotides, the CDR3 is TGTGCCAGCAGCGAGACAGGGTTCGGGGAGCTGTTTTTT. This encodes CASSETGFGELFF.

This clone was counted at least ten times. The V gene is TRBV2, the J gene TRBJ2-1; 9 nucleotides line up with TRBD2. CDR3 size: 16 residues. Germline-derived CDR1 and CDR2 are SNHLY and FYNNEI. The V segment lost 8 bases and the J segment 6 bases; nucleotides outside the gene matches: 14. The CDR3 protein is CASYLTGLAGFNEQFF. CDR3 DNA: TGTGCCAGCTACCTCACGGGTCTAGCGGGATTCAATGAGCAGTTCTTC.

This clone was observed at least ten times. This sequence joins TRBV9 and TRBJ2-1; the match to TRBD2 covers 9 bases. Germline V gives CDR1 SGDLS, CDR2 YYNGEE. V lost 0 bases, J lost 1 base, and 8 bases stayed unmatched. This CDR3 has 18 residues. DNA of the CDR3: TGTGCCAGCAGCGTAGGAGGCGGGAGGGCCTGGTCCTACAATGAGCAGTTCTTC. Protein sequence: CASSVGGGRAWSYNEQFF.

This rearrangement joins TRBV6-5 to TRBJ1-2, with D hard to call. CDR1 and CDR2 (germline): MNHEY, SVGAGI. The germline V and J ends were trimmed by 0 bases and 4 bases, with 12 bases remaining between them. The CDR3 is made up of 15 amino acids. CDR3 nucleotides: TGTGCCAGCAGTTACTCTCTCGGCAGGACCTATGGCTACACCTTC. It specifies CASSYSLGRTYGYTF.

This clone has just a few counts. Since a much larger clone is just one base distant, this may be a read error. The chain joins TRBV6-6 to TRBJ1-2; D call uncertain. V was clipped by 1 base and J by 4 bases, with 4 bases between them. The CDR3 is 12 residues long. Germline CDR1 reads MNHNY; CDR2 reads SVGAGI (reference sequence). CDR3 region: CASSYLGYGYTF. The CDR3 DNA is TGTGCCAGCAGTTACTTGGGCTATGGCTACACCTTC.

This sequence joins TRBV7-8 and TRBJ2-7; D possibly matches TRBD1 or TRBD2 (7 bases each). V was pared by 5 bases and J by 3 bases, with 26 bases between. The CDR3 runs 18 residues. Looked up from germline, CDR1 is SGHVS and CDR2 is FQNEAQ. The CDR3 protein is CASSQVTGSLSGGYEQYF. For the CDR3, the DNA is TGTGCCAGCAGCCAAGTGACAGGGTCGCTATCGGGGGGCTACGAGCAGTACTTC.

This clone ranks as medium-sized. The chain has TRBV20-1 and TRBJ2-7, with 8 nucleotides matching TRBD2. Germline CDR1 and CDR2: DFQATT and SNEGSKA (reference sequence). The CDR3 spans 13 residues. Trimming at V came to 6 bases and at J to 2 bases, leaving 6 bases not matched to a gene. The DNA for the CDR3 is TGCAGTGCCGGCAAGCGGGAGCCCTACGAGCAGTACTTC. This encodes CSAGKREPYEQYF.

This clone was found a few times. CDR3 nucleotides: TGTGCTAGTGGTCTACAGGGGCCGAACACTGAAGCTTTCTTT. Protein product: CASGLQGPNTEAFF. The chain joins TRBV12-5 to TRBJ1-1; TRBD1 aligns across 7 bases. Germline assignment: CDR1 LGHNT and CDR2 FRNRAP. V shed 5 bases and J 1 base; nucleotides not matched to a gene: 4. The CDR3 spans 14 residues.

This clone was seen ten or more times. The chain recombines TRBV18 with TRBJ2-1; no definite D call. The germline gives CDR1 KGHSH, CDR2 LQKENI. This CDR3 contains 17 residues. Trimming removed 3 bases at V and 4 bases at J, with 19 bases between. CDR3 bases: TGTGCCAGCTCACCCGCAGAACTCCGGGTCCATTACAATGAGCAGTTCTTC. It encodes CASSPAELRVHYNEQFF.

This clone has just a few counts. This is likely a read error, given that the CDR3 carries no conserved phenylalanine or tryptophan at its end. Here the CDR3 DNA reads TGTGCCAGCAGGGACAACTACGATCAGTACCTC. Its translation: CASRDNYDQYL. The chain combines TRBV27 with TRBJ2-7, with TRBD1 as a possible D gene (5 bases). There are 11 residues in the CDR3. The germline CDR1 and CDR2 sequences are MNHEY and SMNVEV (reference sequence).

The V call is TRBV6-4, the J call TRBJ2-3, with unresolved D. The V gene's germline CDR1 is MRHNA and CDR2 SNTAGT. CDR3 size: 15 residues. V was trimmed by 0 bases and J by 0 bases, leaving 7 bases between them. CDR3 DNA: TGTGCCAGCAGTGACTCAAGGGCCAGCACAGATACGCAGTATTTT. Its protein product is CASSDSRASTDTQYF.